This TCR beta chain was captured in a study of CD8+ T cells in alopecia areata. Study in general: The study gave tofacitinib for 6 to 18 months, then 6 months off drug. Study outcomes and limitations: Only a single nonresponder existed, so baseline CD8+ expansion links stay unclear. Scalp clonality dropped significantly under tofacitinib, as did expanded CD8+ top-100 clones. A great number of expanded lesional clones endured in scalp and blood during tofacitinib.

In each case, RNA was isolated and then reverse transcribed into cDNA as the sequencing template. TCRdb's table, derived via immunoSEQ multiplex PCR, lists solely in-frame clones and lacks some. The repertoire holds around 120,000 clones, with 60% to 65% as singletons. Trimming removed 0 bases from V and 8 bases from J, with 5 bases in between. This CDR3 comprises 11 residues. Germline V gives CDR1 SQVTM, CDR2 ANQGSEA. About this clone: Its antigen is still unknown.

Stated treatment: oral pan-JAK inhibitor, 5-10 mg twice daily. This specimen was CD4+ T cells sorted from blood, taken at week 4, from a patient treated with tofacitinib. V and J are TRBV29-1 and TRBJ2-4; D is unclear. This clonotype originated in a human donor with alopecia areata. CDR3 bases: TGCAGCGTTGAAGATGGCGACATTCAGTACTTC. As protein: CSVEDGDIQYF. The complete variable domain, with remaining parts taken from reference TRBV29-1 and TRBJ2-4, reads SAVISQKPSRDICQRGTSLTIQCQVDSQVTMMFWYRQQPGQSLTLIATANQGSEATYESGFVIDKFPISRPNLTFSTLTVSNMSPEDSSIYLCSVEDGDIQYFGAGTRLSVL.